The rows below give T cell receptor beta chains drawn from one sample of a study of blood T cell repertoires in COVID-19. Some clones are missing from TCRdb's copy, which holds only in-frame ones; the method was immunoSEQ multiplex PCR. The sample holds roughly 250,000 clones, roughly 84% seen once. The sequencing input was peripheral blood. The receptor set was obtained from a woman between 40 and 50 years old who had recovered from COVID-19. Each CDR3 is given with its conserved first and last residue. The D gene is left open where the match is weak. The size entry is marked missing in some rows and otherwise reads once, few, many or a size class.

abundance: -
j_gene: TRBJ2-7
v_gene: TRBV7-3
d_gene: TRBD1
CDR3aa: CASSLTPGQGPGEQYF
CDR3nt: TGTGCCAGCAGCTTAACTCCGGGACAGGGTCCGGGCGAGCAGTACTTC

abundance: few
j_gene: TRBJ1-2
v_gene: TRBV7-8
d_gene: TRBD1
CDR3aa: CASSSRAPRQGRGYTF
CDR3nt: TGTGCCAGCAGCTCTAGGGCGCCGAGACAGGGTCGTGGCTACACCTTC

abundance: -
j_gene: TRBJ2-7
v_gene: TRBV28
d_gene: -
CDR3aa: CASSYKGRVSYEQYF
CDR3nt: TGTGCCAGCAGTTATAAAGGCAGGGTTTCCTACGAGCAGTACTTC

abundance: -
j_gene: TRBJ1-2
v_gene: TRBV7-5
d_gene: -
CDR3aa: CARSLAGDRGKPQLYGYTF
CDR3nt: TGTGCCAGAAGCTTAGCGGGGGACAGGGGAAAGCCCCAACTCTATGGCTACACCTTC

abundance: -
j_gene: TRBJ2-7
v_gene: TRBV29-1
d_gene: -
CDR3aa: CSVSGPVGSYEQYF
CDR3nt: TGCAGCGTTTCTGGGCCGGTTGGCTCCTACGAGCAGTACTTC

abundance: -
j_gene: TRBJ1-2
v_gene: TRBV6-5
d_gene: TRBD1
CDR3aa: CASSPQGAGNYGYTF
CDR3nt: TGTGCCAGCAGCCCACAGGGGGCCGGTAACTATGGCTACACCTTC

abundance: -
j_gene: TRBJ1-3
v_gene: TRBV7-3
d_gene: -
CDR3aa: CASSLRGSSGNTIYF
CDR3nt: TGTGCCAGCAGCCTCCGCGGGAGCTCTGGAAACACCATATATTTT

abundance: once
j_gene: TRBJ2-7
v_gene: TRBV7-3
d_gene: -
CDR3aa: CASSLGGTEQYF
CDR3nt: TGTGCCAGCAGCTTGGGAGGGACAGAGCAGTACTTC

abundance: once
j_gene: TRBJ2-5
v_gene: TRBV19
d_gene: -
CDR3aa: CASSISRPETQYF
CDR3nt: TGTGCCAGTAGTATATCCAGGCCAGAGACCCAGTACTTC

abundance: -
j_gene: TRBJ2-7
v_gene: TRBV6-5
d_gene: TRBD1
CDR3aa: CATKRTGEGEQYF
CDR3nt: TGTGCCACCAAAAGGACAGGGGAAGGCGAGCAGTACTTC

abundance: -
j_gene: TRBJ1-3
v_gene: TRBV21-1
d_gene: -
CDR3aa: CASSITGTGGSGNTIYF
CDR3nt: TGTGCCAGCAGCATTACCGGGACAGGGGGCTCCGGAAACACCATATATTTT

abundance: few
j_gene: TRBJ2-5
v_gene: TRBV15
d_gene: -
CDR3aa: CATSRGGFQETQYF
CDR3nt: TGTGCCACCAGCAGAGGAGGGTTTCAAGAGACCCAGTACTTC

abundance: -
j_gene: TRBJ2-7
v_gene: TRBV5-4
d_gene: TRBD1
CDR3aa: CASSLDRGVGEQYF
CDR3nt: TGTGCCAGCAGCTTGGACAGGGGCGTAGGCGAGCAGTACTTC

abundance: -
j_gene: TRBJ2-5
v_gene: TRBV7-6
d_gene: -
CDR3aa: CASSFSTGLGETQYF
CDR3nt: TGTGCCAGCAGCTTCAGCACAGGTTTAGGGGAGACCCAGTACTTC

abundance: -
j_gene: TRBJ1-2
v_gene: TRBV3-1/TRBV3-2
d_gene: TRBD1
CDR3aa: CASSQGGQGVQNSYGYTF
CDR3nt: TGTGCCAGCAGCCAAGGAGGACAGGGGGTACAGAACTCCTATGGCTACACCTTC

abundance: -
j_gene: TRBJ1-2
v_gene: TRBV9
d_gene: -
CDR3aa: CASSVGLSSGYTF
CDR3nt: TGTGCCAGCTCCGTGGGACTGAGCTCTGGCTACACCTTC

abundance: -
j_gene: TRBJ1-1
v_gene: TRBV29-1
d_gene: -
CDR3aa: CSVAGHANTEAFF
CDR3nt: TGCAGCGTTGCGGGACACGCGAACACTGAAGCTTTCTTT

abundance: -
j_gene: TRBJ2-5
v_gene: TRBV20-1
d_gene: -
CDR3aa: CSAIRRETQYF
CDR3nt: TGCAGTGCAATCCGCAGAGAGACCCAGTACTTC

abundance: -
j_gene: TRBJ1-2
v_gene: TRBV9
d_gene: -
CDR3aa: CASRQSYGYTF
CDR3nt: TGTGCCAGCAGGCAGTCCTATGGCTACACCTTC

abundance: -
j_gene: TRBJ1-6
v_gene: TRBV18
d_gene: -
CDR3aa: CASSRQGRDHHSPLHF
CDR3nt: TGTGCCAGCTCACGCCAAGGGAGGGACCACCATTCACCCCTCCACTTT

abundance: -
j_gene: TRBJ1-3
v_gene: TRBV7-2
d_gene: TRBD1
CDR3aa: CASSPGTGAGNTIYF
CDR3nt: TGTGCCAGCAGCCCCGGGACAGGGGCTGGAAACACCATATATTTT

abundance: -
j_gene: TRBJ2-3
v_gene: TRBV14
d_gene: -
CDR3aa: CASSATGRGTDTQYF
CDR3nt: TGTGCCAGCAGCGCAACAGGGAGGGGCACAGATACGCAGTATTTT

abundance: -
j_gene: TRBJ1-2
v_gene: TRBV25-1
d_gene: TRBD1
CDR3aa: CASSMTGVSYGYTF
CDR3nt: TGTGCCAGCAGTATGACAGGGGTTTCTTATGGCTACACCTTC

abundance: -
j_gene: TRBJ1-2
v_gene: TRBV6-4
d_gene: -
CDR3aa: CASSDSPGMDYGYTF
CDR3nt: TGTGCCAGCAGTGACTCTCCGGGGATGGACTATGGCTACACCTTC

abundance: -
j_gene: TRBJ2-1
v_gene: TRBV4-2
d_gene: TRBD2
CDR3aa: CASSRGLAVNNEQFF
CDR3nt: TGTGCCAGCAGCCGAGGACTAGCGGTTAACAATGAGCAGTTCTTC

abundance: -
j_gene: TRBJ2-7
v_gene: TRBV19
d_gene: -
CDR3aa: CASSPQIQGHEQYF
CDR3nt: TGTGCCAGTAGTCCGCAGATTCAGGGTCACGAGCAGTACTTC